This is a list of T cell receptor beta chains from one sample in a study. MiXCR, applied by TCRdb to the 5' RACE reads, yields one record per CDR3 protein. In the table there are 62,000 or so distinct CDR3 sequences, roughly 25% of which are singletons. The sequenced sample consisted of tumor-infiltrating Tregs sorted from the breast tumor. The receptors come from a female donor with breast cancer. Each CDR3 is given with its conserved first and last residue. Each record gives: CDR3 protein, CDR3 DNA, V gene, J gene, clone size, D gene. A D gene is named only where the DNA matches it firmly. Clone size is stated in some rows and not others, as once, few, many or a class when expanded.

cdr3_aa: CASSYLPDHQPQHF
cdr3_nt: TGTGCCAGCAGTTATTTGCCGGACCATCAGCCCCAGCATTTT
v_call: TRBV6-6
j_call: TRBJ1-5
clone_size: -
d_call: -

cdr3_aa: CASSLNSRDTQYF
cdr3_nt: TGTGCCAGCAGCTTAAATTCTCGAGATACGCAGTATTTT
v_call: TRBV7-9
j_call: TRBJ2-3
clone_size: few
d_call: -

cdr3_aa: CASAARQGLETQYF
cdr3_nt: TGCGCCAGCGCGGCTAGACAGGGCCTAGAGACCCAGTACTTC
v_call: TRBV5-1
j_call: TRBJ2-5
clone_size: -
d_call: TRBD1

cdr3_aa: CASARRTGGLSPLHF
cdr3_nt: TGTGCCAGCGCGAGGAGAACAGGGGGCCTCTCACCCCTCCACTTT
v_call: TRBV12-3/TRBV12-4
j_call: TRBJ1-6
clone_size: few
d_call: TRBD1

cdr3_aa: CASSFNRWLAGLTDTQYF
cdr3_nt: TGTGCCAGCAGCTTTAATCGCTGGCTAGCGGGGCTCACAGATACGCAGTATTTT
v_call: TRBV7-8
j_call: TRBJ2-3
clone_size: few
d_call: TRBD2

cdr3_aa: CASSEGDPSTDTQYF
cdr3_nt: TGCGCCAGCAGCGAAGGGGACCCTAGCACAGATACGCAGTATTTT
v_call: TRBV5-1
j_call: TRBJ2-3
clone_size: -
d_call: -

cdr3_aa: CASSRGGMEKTQYF
cdr3_nt: TGTGCCAGCAGCCGGGGGGGTATGGAAAAGACCCAGTACTTC
v_call: TRBV7-8
j_call: TRBJ2-5
clone_size: -
d_call: TRBD2

cdr3_aa: CGAGAWDKPYEQYF
cdr3_nt: TGCGGTGCTGGAGCATGGGACAAACCCTACGAGCAGTACTTC
v_call: TRBV20-1
j_call: TRBJ2-7
clone_size: once
d_call: -

cdr3_aa: CASSAEMGQGGYTF
cdr3_nt: TGTGCCAGCAGCGCTGAGATGGGGCAGGGTGGCTACACCTTC
v_call: TRBV9
j_call: TRBJ1-2
clone_size: few
d_call: -

cdr3_aa: CASSIMTRADTQYF
cdr3_nt: TGTGCCAGCAGCATCATGACTAGGGCAGATACGCAGTATTTT
v_call: TRBV7-2
j_call: TRBJ2-3
clone_size: -
d_call: -

cdr3_aa: CASRTDYNSPLHF
cdr3_nt: TGTGCCAGCAGGACAGATTATAATTCACCCCTCCACTTT
v_call: TRBV2
j_call: TRBJ1-6
clone_size: few
d_call: -

cdr3_aa: CSAIHGTNIPYEQYF
cdr3_nt: TGCAGTGCTATCCACGGGACTAATATACCCTACGAGCAGTACTTC
v_call: TRBV20-1
j_call: TRBJ2-7
clone_size: -
d_call: TRBD2

cdr3_aa: CASSPRLAGGSTDTQYF
cdr3_nt: TGTGCCAGCAGCCCCCGCCTAGCGGGAGGGAGCACAGATACGCAGTATTTT
v_call: TRBV7-9
j_call: TRBJ2-3
clone_size: many
d_call: TRBD2

cdr3_aa: CASSLAVQGAPEQYF
cdr3_nt: TGTGCCAGCAGCTTAGCGGTACAGGGGGCGCCTGAGCAGTACTTC
v_call: TRBV7-9
j_call: TRBJ2-7
clone_size: few
d_call: TRBD1